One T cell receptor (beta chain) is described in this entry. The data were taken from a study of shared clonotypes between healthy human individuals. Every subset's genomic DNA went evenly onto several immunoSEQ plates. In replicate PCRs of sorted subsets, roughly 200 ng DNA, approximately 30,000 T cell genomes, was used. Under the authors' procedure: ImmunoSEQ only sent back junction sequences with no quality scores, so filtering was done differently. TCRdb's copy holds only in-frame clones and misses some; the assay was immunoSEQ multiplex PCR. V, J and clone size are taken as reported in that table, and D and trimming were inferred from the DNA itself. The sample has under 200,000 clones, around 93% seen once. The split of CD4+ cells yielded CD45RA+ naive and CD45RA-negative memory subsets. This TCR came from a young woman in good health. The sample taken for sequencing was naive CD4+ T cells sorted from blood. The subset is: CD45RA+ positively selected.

The CDR3 bases are TGTGCCAGCAGTCGGGACAGGGGCGTTGGTAATGAAAAACTGTTTTTT. Its translation is CASSRDRGVGNEKLFF. The chain employs TRBV2 and TRBJ1-4; 10 bases match TRBD1. Trimming removed 5 bases from V and 4 bases from J; junction bases left unmatched: 7. From germline, CDR1 is SNHLY and CDR2 FYNNEI. This CDR3 has 16 amino acids.